This T cell receptor (beta chain) was recovered during a study of identical twins. Notes on the study in general: The study found excess low generation probability among twin-shared out-of-frame alpha sequences.

Unique molecular identifiers were in the cDNA, with template-switch universal primer binding. Each CDR3 protein gets one entry after TCRdb re-called the 5' RACE reads with MiXCR. Here the sample spans hundreds of thousands of distinct CDR3 sequences, 9% to 15% being singletons. Turning to this clonotype: Its antigen is currently unknown.

The germline CDR1 and CDR2 sequences are KGHDR and SFDVKD. Trimming took off 3 bases at V and 13 bases at J, with 12 bases between the two ends. The CDR3 extends over 12 amino acids. These data were also reused for a study on yellow fever vaccine responses in identical twins.

The chain links TRBV24-1 to TRBJ1-5; D may be TRBD1 (6 bases). The receptor was derived from a woman younger than 35 in good health. Sequenced sample: PBMCs. CDR3 coding DNA: TGTGCCACCAGTGATCAGGGACACCAGCAGCATTTT. Protein: CATSDQGHQQHF.